Described below is a single TCR beta chain sequence and its context. This clonotype was seen just once. Its antigen specificity is not known. Base qualities are not at hand, and no much larger clone is one base apart. A lone read offers only weak evidence. Naive CD8 T cell libraries were made from approximately 22,000 to 940,000 sorted cells using 10%, 30% or 50% of purified RNA. On a BD FACSAria II, naive CD8 T cells were FACS-sorted as CD8+CD4-CCR7+CD45RA+ and collected into RLT Plus buffer. Detection sensitivity was tested by spiking Jurkat RNA equal to over 8 TCR copies' worth into samples containing about 17,000-1,000,000 naive CD8 T cells. Enrichment of CD8 T cells was done with RosetteSep CD8+ T Cell Enrichment Cocktail plus Ficoll-Paque, and ACK red cell lysis came afterward. Receptors were amplified or captured by PCR. Reads for this sample came from a NextSeq 500. Bulk TCR libraries were made following a previously described method, with the TCR primers given in Table S5. The Qiagen AllPrep DNA/RNA kit was used to purify total RNA. Before analysis, reads from multiple sequencing runs of the same library were pooled. In the paper's pipeline: Only reads with exact TCR constant sequence were kept, trimmed to 150 nt, and grouped by their 12-nt molecular barcodes. Reads inside each barcode group were sub-clustered using a 15% Levenshtein threshold, and a quality-weighted consensus sequence was constructed for each RNA molecule. Non-functional sequences were excluded, and lower-count sequences lying one edit away from another sequence were also excluded. Barcode sub-clusters with fewer than 20% of the maximum read count were removed, based on fitting two negative binomial distributions. The public reads were run again by TCRdb, first through fastp at Q25 and then through MiXCR, and only productive beta chains were kept. Every entry covers one CDR3 protein and lists the most common genes and DNA from its rows. The V and J calls follow TCRdb's processing rather than the paper's. The table for this sample lists around 470,000 distinct CDR3 sequences; roughly 24% of them were counted only once. Approximately 0.8% of the sample belongs to the ten largest clones.

The data derive from a study of molecular identifiers for immune sequencing clone quantification (dated by TCRdb to 2016 to 2019). With respect to the entire study: For a replicate experiment, RNA from approximately 20,000 or 100,000 naive CD8 T cells was divided into five aliquots, of which four were sequenced. This methods study benchmarked molecular-identifier clustering-based TCR repertoire sequencing (MIDCIRS) and TCR RNA copy counting, using CD8 T cells to do so.

Beyond this particular receptor, the publication reports: Roughly 3 recovered TCR RNA copies per cell were obtained by modeling, versus approximately 9 by digital PCR, implying a capture efficiency of 25% to 30%. Clones above 20 RNA copies held over 97% of molecules in CMV-specific effector cells but under 1% in naive cells. Naive libraries contained spiked-in Jurkat TCR RNA (approximately nine copies' worth), which is not part of the donor repertoire. Even against a background of around 900,000 naive CD8 T cells, spiked-in Jurkat TCR RNA amounting to a single cell's worth was reported to be detectable. Highly expanded clone sizes could be underestimated if identical TCR molecules share a barcode. When barcode sub-clustering was not used, chimeric consensus sequences inflated TCR diversity, with chimeras reaching as high as 47%.

CDR1 and CDR2, per the germline V gene (reference sequence), are DFQATT and SNEGSKA. Reading from cysteine to phenylalanine, the CDR3 counts 16 amino acids. This entry keeps only the CDR3 DNA: 48 bases, framed from base 1. The junction shows trimming of 0 bases on V and 4 bases on J, and the gene matches do not reach 8 bases of it. Sequenced: naive CD8+ T cells from blood, with Jurkat cell RNA spiked in. What the cell subset or site label conveys for this sample: FACS-sorted CD8+CD4-CCR7+CD45RA+ naive T cells. This sequence originates from a human donor in good health. Some libraries in this study had Jurkat cell RNA spiked in. The chain is assembled from TRBV20-1 and TRBJ2-3, and TRBD2 aligns with 9 junction nucleotides. In nucleotide form, the sequence is TGCAGTGCTAGAGATCCGTTAGCGGGAGCCCCAGATACGCAGTATTTT. Translated, it reads CSARDPLAGAPDTQYF.